This paragraph covers one T cell receptor (beta chain) sequence. The sample is drawn from a study of control samples from healthy donors and cancer patients. The length of the CDR3 is 14 residues. Per the germline V gene, CDR1 is MNHEY and CDR2 is SVGAGI. V lost 4 bases and J lost 3, with 13 bases in between. TCRdb's copy holds only in-frame clones and misses some; the assay was immunoSEQ multiplex PCR. The table has fewer than 120,000 clones, over 75% seen once; the top ten hold around 3.5%. The clonotype comes from a woman between 55 and 75 years old with lung cancer. The chain couples TRBV6-5 to TRBJ2-7; a weak D match, TRBD2 (5 bases). The sequenced sample was PBMCs. This CDR3 reads CASSLLAGVYEQYF. CDR3 bases: TGTGCCAGCAGTTTACTTGCCGGGGTCTACGAGCAGTACTTC.